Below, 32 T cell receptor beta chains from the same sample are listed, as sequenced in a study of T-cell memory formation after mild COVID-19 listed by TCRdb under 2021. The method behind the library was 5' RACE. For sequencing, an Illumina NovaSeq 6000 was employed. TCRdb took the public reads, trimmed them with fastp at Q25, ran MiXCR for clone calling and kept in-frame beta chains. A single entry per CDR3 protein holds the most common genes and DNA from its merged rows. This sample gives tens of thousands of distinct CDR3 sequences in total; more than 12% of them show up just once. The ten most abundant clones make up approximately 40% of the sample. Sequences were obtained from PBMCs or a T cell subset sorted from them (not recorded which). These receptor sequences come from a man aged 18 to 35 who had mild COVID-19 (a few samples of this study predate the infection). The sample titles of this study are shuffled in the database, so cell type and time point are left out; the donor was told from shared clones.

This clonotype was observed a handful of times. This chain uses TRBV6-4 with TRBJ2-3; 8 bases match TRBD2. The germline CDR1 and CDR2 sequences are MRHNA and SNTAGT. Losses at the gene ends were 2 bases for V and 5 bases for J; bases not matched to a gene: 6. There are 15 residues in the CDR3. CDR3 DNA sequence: TGTGCCAGCAGTGACGTGAGCGGGGGTATAGATACGCAGTATTTT. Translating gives CASSDVSGGIDTQYF.

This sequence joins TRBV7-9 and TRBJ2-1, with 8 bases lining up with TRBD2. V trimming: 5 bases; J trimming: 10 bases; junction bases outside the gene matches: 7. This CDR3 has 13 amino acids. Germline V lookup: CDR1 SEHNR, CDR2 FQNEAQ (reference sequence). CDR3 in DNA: TGTGCCAGCAGCATTAGCGGGGTCCACGAGCAGTTCTTC. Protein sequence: CASSISGVHEQFF. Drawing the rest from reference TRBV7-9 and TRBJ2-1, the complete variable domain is DTGVSQNPRHKITKRGQNVTFRCDPISEHNRLYWYRQTLGQGPEFLTYFQNEAQLEKSRLLSDRFSAERPKGSFSTLEIQRTEQGDSAMYLCASSISGVHEQFFGPGTRLTVL.

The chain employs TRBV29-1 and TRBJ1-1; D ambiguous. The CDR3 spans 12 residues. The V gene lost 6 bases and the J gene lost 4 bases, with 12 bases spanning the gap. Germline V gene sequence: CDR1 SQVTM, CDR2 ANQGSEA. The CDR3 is CSVVRMATEAFF. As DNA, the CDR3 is TGCAGCGTCGTCAGGATGGCCACTGAAGCTTTCTTT.

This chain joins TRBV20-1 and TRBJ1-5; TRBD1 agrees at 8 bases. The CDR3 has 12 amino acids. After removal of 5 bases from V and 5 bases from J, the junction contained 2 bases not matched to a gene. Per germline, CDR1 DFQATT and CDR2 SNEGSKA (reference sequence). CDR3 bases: TGCAGTGCTCAACAGGGGGATCAGCCCCAGCATTTT. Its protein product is CSAQQGDQPQHF.

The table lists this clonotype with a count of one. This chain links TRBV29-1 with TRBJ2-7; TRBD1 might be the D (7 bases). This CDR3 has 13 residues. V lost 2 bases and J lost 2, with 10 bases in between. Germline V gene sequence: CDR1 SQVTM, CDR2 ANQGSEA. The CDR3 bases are TGCAGCGTTGAAAGCAGGGGGGCCTACGAGCAGTACTTC. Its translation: CSVESRGAYEQYF.

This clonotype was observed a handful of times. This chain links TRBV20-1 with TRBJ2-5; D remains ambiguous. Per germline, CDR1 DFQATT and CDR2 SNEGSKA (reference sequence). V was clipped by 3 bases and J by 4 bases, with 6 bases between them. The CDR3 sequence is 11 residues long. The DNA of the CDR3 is TGCAGTGCTAGGGTAGTAGAGACCCAGTACTTC. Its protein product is CSARVVETQYF.

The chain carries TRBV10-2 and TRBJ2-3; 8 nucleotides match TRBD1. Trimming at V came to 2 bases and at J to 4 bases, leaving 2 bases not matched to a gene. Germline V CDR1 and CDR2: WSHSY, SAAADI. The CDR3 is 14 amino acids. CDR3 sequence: CASSEAGGADTQYF. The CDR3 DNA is TGCGCCAGCAGTGAGGCAGGGGGCGCAGATACGCAGTATTTT.

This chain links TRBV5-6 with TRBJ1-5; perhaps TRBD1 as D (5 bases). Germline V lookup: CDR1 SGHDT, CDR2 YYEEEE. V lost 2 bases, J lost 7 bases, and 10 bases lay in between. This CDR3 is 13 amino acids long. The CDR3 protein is CASSFGTRQPQHF. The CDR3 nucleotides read TGTGCCAGCAGCTTCGGGACCAGGCAGCCCCAGCATTTT.

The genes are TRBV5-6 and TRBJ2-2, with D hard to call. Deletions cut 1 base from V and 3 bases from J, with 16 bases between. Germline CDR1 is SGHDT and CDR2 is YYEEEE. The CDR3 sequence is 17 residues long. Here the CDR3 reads CASSLSLGPWDTGELFF. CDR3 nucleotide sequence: TGTGCCAGCAGCTTGTCGCTAGGGCCGTGGGACACCGGGGAGCTGTTTTTT.

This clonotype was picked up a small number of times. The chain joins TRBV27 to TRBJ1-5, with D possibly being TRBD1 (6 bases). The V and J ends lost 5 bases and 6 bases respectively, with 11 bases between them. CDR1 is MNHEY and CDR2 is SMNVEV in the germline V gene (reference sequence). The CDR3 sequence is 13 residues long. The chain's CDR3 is CASSQNRAQPQHF. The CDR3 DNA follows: TGTGCCAGCAGTCAAAACAGGGCTCAGCCCCAGCATTTT.

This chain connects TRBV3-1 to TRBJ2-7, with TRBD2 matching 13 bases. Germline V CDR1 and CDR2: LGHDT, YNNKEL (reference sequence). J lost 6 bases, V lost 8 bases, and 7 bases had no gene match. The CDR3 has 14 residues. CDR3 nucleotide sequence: TGTGCCAGCGGGTTGGGACTAGCGGGGACCGAGCAGTACTTC. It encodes CASGLGLAGTEQYF.

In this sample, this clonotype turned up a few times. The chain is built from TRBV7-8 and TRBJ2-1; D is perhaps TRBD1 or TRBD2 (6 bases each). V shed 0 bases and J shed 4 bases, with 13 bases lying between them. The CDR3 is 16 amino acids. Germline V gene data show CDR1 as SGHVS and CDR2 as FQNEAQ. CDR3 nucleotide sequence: TGTGCCAGCAGCTTAGCGCCAGGGGACTCATACAATGAGCAGTTCTTC. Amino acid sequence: CASSLAPGDSYNEQFF. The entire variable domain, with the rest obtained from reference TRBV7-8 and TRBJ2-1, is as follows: GAGVSQSPRYKVAKRGQDVALRCDPISGHVSLFWYQQALGQGPEFLTYFQNEAQLDKSGLPSDRFFAERPEGSVSTLKIQRTQQEDSAVYLCASSLAPGDSYNEQFFGPGTRLTVL.

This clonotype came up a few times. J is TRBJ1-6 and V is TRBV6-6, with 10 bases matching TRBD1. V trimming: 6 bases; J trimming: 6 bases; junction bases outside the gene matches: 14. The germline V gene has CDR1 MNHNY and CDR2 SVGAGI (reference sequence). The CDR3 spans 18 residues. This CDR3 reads CASRGIDRGRLTNSPLHF. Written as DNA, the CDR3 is TGTGCCAGCAGGGGTATCGACAGGGGGCGACTTACTAATTCACCCCTCCACTTT.

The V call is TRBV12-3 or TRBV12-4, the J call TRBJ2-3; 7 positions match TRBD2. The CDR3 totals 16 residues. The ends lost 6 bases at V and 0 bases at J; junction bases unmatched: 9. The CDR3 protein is CASSHVLAPSTDTQYF. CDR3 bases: TGTGCCAGCAGCCATGTACTAGCGCCGAGCACAGATACGCAGTATTTT.

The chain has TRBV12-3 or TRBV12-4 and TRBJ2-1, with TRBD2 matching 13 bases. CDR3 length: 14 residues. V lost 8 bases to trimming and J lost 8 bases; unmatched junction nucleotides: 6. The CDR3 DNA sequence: TGTGCCAGCTCCGGGACTAGCGGGATGGATGAGCAGTTCTTC. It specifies CASSGTSGMDEQFF.

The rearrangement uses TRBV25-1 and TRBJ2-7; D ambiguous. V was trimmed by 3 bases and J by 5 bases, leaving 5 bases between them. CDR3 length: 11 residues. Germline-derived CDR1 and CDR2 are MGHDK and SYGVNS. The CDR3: CASSETDEQYF. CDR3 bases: TGTGCCAGCAGTGAGACGGACGAGCAGTACTTC.

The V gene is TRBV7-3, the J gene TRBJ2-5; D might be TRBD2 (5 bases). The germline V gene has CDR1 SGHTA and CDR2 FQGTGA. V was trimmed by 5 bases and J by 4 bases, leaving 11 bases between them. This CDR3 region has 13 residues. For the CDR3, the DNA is TGTGCCAGCAGCAGGAGAGAGGGAGAGACCCAGTACTTC. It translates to CASSRREGETQYF.

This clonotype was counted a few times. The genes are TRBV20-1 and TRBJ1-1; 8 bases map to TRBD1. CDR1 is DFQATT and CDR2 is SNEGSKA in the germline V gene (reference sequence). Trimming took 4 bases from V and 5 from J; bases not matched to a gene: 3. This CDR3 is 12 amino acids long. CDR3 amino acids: CSATGGKTEAFF. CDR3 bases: TGCAGTGCTACAGGGGGCAAAACTGAAGCTTTCTTT.

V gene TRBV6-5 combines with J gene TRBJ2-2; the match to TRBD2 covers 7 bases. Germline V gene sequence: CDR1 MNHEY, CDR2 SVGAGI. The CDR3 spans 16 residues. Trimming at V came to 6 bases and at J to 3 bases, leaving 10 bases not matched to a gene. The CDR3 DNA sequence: TGTGCCAGCAGATACGGGGGGTACCGCGACACCGGGGAGCTGTTTTTT. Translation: CASRYGGYRDTGELFF.

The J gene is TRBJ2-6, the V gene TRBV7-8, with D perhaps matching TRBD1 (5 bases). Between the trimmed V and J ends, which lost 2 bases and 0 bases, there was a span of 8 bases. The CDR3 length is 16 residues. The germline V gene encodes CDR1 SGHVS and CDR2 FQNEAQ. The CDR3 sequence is CASSLTQGSGANVLTF. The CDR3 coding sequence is TGTGCCAGCAGCTTAACCCAGGGCTCTGGGGCCAACGTCCTGACTTTC.

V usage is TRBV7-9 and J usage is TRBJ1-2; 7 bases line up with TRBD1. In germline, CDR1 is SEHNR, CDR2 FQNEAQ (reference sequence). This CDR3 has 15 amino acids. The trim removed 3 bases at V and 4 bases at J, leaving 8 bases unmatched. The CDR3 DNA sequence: TGTGCCAGCAGCTTGGGGGACAGAACTCCCTATGGCTACACCTTC. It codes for CASSLGDRTPYGYTF. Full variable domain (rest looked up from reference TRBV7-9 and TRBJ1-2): DTGVSQNPRHKITKRGQNVTFRCDPISEHNRLYWYRQTLGQGPEFLTYFQNEAQLEKSRLLSDRFSAERPKGSFSTLEIQRTEQGDSAMYLCASSLGDRTPYGYTFGSGTRLTVV.

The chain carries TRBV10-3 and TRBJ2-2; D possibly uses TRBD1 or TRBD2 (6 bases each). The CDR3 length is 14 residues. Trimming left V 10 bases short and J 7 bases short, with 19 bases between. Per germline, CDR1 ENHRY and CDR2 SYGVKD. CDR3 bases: TGTGCCACCCATGGGGCAGGGGAGGACGGGGAGCTGTTTTTT. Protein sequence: CATHGAGEDGELFF.

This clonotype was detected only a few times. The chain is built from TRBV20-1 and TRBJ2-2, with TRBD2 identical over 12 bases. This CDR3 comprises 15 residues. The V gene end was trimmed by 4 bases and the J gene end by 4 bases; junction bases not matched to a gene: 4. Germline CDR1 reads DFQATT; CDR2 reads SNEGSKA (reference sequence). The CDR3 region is CSATGLAGFTGELFF. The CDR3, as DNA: TGCAGTGCTACGGGACTAGCGGGTTTCACCGGGGAGCTGTTTTTT.

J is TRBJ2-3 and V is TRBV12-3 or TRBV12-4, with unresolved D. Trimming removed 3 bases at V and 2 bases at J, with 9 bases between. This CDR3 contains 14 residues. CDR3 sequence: CASSLGLVTDTQYF. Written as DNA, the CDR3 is TGTGCCAGCAGTTTGGGTTTAGTCACAGATACGCAGTATTTT.

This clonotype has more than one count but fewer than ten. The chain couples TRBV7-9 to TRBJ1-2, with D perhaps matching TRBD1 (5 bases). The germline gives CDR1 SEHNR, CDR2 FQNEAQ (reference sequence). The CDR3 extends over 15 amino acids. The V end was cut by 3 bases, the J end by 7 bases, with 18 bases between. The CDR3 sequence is CASSFRKGRDVGYTF. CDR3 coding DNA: TGTGCCAGCAGCTTTCGCAAGGGGCGGGATGTTGGCTACACCTTC.

The CDR3 loop is CASSPKGDKQYF. CDR3 in DNA: TGCGCCAGCAGCCCAAAAGGGGACAAGCAGTACTTC. V is TRBV4-1 and J is TRBJ2-7; D might be TRBD1 (6 bases). With 4 bases removed from V and 8 bases from J, the gap between germline ends came to 12 bases. Germline V gene sequence: CDR1 MGHRA, CDR2 YSYEKL. The CDR3 has 12 residues.

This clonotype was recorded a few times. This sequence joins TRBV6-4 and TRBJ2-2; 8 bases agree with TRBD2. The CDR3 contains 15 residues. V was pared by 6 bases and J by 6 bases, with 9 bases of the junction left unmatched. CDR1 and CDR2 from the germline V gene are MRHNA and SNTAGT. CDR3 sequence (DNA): TGTGCCAGCAGCCCCCGGGGGGGGGCTGCCGGGGAGCTGTTTTTT. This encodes CASSPRGGAAGELFF.

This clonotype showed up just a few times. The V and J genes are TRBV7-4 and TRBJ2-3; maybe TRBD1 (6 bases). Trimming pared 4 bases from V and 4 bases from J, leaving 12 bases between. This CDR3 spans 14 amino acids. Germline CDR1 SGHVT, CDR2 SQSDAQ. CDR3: CASSSRTDSDTQYF. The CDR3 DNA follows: TGTGCCAGCAGCTCCAGGACAGATTCAGATACGCAGTATTTT. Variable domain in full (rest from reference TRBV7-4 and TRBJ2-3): GAGVSQSPRYKVAKRGRDVALRCDSISGHVTLYWYRQTLGQGSEVLTYSQSDAQRDKSGRPSGRFSAERPERSVSTLKIQRTEQGDSAVYLCASSSRTDSDTQYFGPGTRLTVL.

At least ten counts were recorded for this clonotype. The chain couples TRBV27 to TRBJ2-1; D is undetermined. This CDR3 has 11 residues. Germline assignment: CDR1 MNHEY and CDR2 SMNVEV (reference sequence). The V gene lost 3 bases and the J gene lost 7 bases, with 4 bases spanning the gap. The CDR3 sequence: CASSFRNEQFF. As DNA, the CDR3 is TGTGCCAGCAGTTTTAGGAATGAGCAGTTCTTC.

DNA for the CDR3: TGCGCCAGCAGCTTGGTGGGTACAGTAGTCACTGAAGCTTTCTTT. Its protein product is CASSLVGTVVTEAFF. The J gene is TRBJ1-1, the V gene TRBV5-1; D is unclear. V was pared by 0 bases and J by 4 bases, with 13 bases between. The germline CDR1 and CDR2 sequences are SGHRS and YFSETQ. CDR3 length: 15 residues.

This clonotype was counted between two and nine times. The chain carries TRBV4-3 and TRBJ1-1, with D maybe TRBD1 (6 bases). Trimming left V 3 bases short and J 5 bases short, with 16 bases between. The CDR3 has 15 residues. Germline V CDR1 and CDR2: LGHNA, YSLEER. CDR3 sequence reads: CASSQKPTGNTEAFF. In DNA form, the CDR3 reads TGCGCCAGCAGCCAGAAACCTACAGGGAATACTGAAGCTTTCTTT.

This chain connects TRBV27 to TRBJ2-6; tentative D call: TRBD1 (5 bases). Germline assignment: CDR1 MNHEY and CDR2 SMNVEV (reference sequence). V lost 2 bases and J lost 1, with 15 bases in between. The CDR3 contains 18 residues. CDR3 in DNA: TGTGCCAGCAGTTTAGAGTGGGGCATCCAATCTGGGGCCAACGTCCTGACTTTC. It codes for CASSLEWGIQSGANVLTF.